The clone carrying this TCR beta chain was seen a few times. The data stem from a study of shared clonotypes between healthy human individuals. This CDR3 has 15 residues. V gave up 8 bases and J gave up 8 bases; unmatched junction bases: 15. Germline lookup yields CDR1 MDHEN and CDR2 SYDVKM. Several immunoSEQ 96-well plates shared each subset's DNA, each plate a replicate. The protocol was immunoSEQ multiplex PCR, while the TCRdb copy is restricted to in-frame clones and leaves out a portion. The sample holds around 1,100,000 clones, approximately 80% seen once. The chain links TRBV28 to TRBJ2-1; TRBD2 matches at 7 bases. This sequence was found in a man aged 18 to 30 in good health. Some clones in this sample may be carry-over from other donors' samples. Material: memory CD4+ T cells from PBMCs. Subset here: CD45RA-negative fraction. CDR3 nucleotide sequence: TGTGCCAGCCTCCCCGGGACTACCTTGAAGGATGAGCAGTTCTTC. Translating gives CASLPGTTLKDEQFF.